This entry lists 7 T cell receptor beta chains sequenced from one sample in a study of cytomegalovirus exposure and HLA in healthy donors. Primers: 60 Vbeta forward and 13 Jbeta reverse. Sequencing used immunoSEQ multiplex PCR; TCRdb keeps in-frame clones, though not all of them. The profile shows 80,000 to 100,000 clones, 65% to 80% of them singletons. The specimen was PBMCs. The receptor set was obtained from a woman aged 18-29 years in good health and CMV-seropositive.

The CDR3 DNA reads TGTGCCAGCAGCTTAGCGAGTAGTCTAAATGAGCAGTTCTTC. It yields the protein CASSLASSLNEQFF. This chain joins TRBV11-1 and TRBJ2-1; D remains unclear. The CDR3 has 14 residues. Germline V lookup: CDR1 SGHAT, CDR2 FQDESV (reference sequence). V lost 0 bases and J 7 bases, leaving 10 bases between the germline ends. Full variable domain (remainder filled in from reference TRBV11-1 and TRBJ2-1): EAEVAQSPRYKITEKSQAVAFWCDPISGHATLYWYRQILGQGPELLVQFQDESVVDDSQLPKDRFSAERLKGVDSTLKIQPAELGDSAMYLCASSLASSLNEQFFGPGTRLTVL.

The chain links TRBV5-4 to TRBJ2-3; 11 positions agree with TRBD2. CDR1 and CDR2 from the germline V gene are SGHNT and YYREEE (reference sequence). CDR3 length equals 14 residues. Unmatched junction bases numbered 2, after V lost 4 bases and J lost 4 bases. The CDR3 loop is CASSLSGGADTQYF. The DNA for the CDR3 is TGTGCCAGCAGCCTTAGCGGGGGGGCAGATACGCAGTATTTT.

The chain recombines TRBV28 with TRBJ2-3, with a possible D match to TRBD1 (6 bases). The CDR3 runs to 16 residues. Germline-derived CDR1 and CDR2 are MDHEN and SYDVKM. Trimming stripped 2 bases from V and 2 bases from J, with 14 bases between. The CDR3 DNA sequence: TGTGCCAGCAGTTTACTGGACAGACTTACCACAGATACGCAGTATTTT. Residues: CASSLLDRLTTDTQYF.

This clone was seen more than once but under ten times. J is TRBJ2-7 and V is TRBV5-6; 9 nucleotides align to TRBD1. The CDR3 has 16 residues. CDR1 is SGHDT, CDR2 YYEEEE, per germline. V trimming: 4 bases; J trimming: 0 bases; junction bases outside the gene matches: 8. Written as DNA, the CDR3 is TGTGCCAGCAGCCCACCTAACAGGGGGCACTCCTACGAGCAGTACTTC. Amino acid sequence: CASSPPNRGHSYEQYF. The full variable domain, its missing parts supplied by reference TRBV5-6 and TRBJ2-7, is DAGVTQSPTHLIKTRGQQVTLRCSPKSGHDTVSWYQQALGQGPQFIFQYYEEEERQRGNFPDRFSGHQFPNYSSELNVNALLLGDSALYLCASSPPNRGHSYEQYFGPGTRLTVT.

The V and J genes are TRBV30 and TRBJ1-5; D call uncertain. Germline CDR1 and CDR2: GTSNPN and SVGIG (reference sequence). The CDR3 covers 13 residues. V was trimmed by 1 base and J by 3 bases, leaving 7 bases between them. CDR3 protein: CAWSGGNNQPQHF. For the CDR3, the DNA is TGTGCCTGGAGTGGAGGGAACAATCAGCCCCAGCATTTT.

This clone was picked up a small number of times. This chain uses TRBV9 with TRBJ2-1; TRBD2 agrees at 7 bases. J was trimmed by 10 bases and V by 4 bases; bases with no gene match: 8. This CDR3 is 13 amino acids long. The germline CDR1 and CDR2 sequences are SGDLS and YYNGEE. The CDR3 sequence: CASSPSTSNEQFF. The DNA of the CDR3 is TGTGCCAGCAGCCCTTCGACTAGCAACGAGCAGTTCTTC.

The chain links TRBV6-1 to TRBJ2-1; D possibly corresponds to TRBD1 (5 bases). There are 13 residues in the CDR3. With 8 bases removed from V and 5 bases from J, the gap between germline ends came to 13 bases. Looked up from germline, CDR1 is MNHNS and CDR2 is SASEGT. CDR3 amino acids: CASQIDRNNEQFF. The CDR3 nucleotides are TGTGCCAGCCAAATCGACAGAAACAATGAGCAGTTCTTC.